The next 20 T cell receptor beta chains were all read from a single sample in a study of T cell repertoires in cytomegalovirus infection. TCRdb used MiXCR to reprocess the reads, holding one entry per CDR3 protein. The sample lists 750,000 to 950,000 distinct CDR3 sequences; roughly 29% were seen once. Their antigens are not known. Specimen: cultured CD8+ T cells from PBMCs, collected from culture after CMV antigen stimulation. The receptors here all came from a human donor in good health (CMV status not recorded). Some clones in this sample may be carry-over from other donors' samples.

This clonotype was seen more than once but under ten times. The CDR3 reads CASSEAGLAGVTPMNTGELFF. DNA for the CDR3: TGTGCCAGCAGTGAAGCGGGTCTAGCGGGGGTTACCCCCATGAACACCGGGGAGCTGTTTTTT. The chain joins TRBV2 to TRBJ2-2; 10 nucleotides align to TRBD2. V shed 0 bases, J shed 1 base, and the junction held 14 bases outside the gene matches. The length of the CDR3 is 21 residues. CDR1 and CDR2 from the germline V gene are SNHLY and FYNNEI.

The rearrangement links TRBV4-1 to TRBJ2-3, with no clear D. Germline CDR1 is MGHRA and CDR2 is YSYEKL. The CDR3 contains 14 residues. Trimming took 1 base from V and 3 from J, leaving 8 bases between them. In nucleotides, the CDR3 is TGCGCCAGCAGCCAAGGGGTGAGAACAGATACGCAGTATTTT. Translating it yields CASSQGVRTDTQYF.

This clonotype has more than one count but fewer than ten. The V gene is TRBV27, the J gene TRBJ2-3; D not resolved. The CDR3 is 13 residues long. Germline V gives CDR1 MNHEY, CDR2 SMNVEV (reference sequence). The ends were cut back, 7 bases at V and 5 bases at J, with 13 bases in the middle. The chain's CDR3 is CASISVIGDTQYF. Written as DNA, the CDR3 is TGTGCCAGCATATCCGTCATCGGAGATACGCAGTATTTT.

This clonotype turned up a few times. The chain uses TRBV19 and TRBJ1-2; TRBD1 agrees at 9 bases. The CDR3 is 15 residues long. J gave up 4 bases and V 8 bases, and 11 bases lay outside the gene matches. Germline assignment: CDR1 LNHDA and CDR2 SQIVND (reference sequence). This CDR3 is CASGFAGTGTYGYTF. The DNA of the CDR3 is TGTGCCAGTGGATTTGCCGGGACAGGGACCTATGGCTACACCTTC.

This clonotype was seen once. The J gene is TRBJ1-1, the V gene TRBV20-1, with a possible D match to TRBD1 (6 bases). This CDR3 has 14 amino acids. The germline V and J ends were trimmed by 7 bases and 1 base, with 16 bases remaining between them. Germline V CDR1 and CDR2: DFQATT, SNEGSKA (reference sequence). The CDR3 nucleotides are TGCAGTGTGAAACACAGGGTCAAGAACACTGAAGCTTTCTTT. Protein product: CSVKHRVKNTEAFF.

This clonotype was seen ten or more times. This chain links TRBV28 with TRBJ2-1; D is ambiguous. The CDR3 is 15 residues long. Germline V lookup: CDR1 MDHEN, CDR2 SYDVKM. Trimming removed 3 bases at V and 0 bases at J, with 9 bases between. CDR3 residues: CASSFRQSSYNEQFF. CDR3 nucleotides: TGTGCCAGCAGTTTTAGGCAATCCTCCTACAATGAGCAGTTCTTC.

The CDR3 region has the DNA TGTGCCAGCAGTTTAGATCCTAGCGGATACAATGAGCAGTTCTTC. Its protein is CASSLDPSGYNEQFF. V is TRBV27 and J is TRBJ2-1; 7 bases match TRBD2. Trimming cost V 2 bases and J 4 bases; bases outside gene matches: 5. The length of the CDR3 is 15 residues. CDR1 is MNHEY and CDR2 is SMNVEV in the germline V gene (reference sequence).

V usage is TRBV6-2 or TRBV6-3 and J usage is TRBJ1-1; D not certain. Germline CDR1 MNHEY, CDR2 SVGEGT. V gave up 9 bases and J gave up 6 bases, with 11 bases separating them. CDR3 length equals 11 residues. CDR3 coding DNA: TGTGCCAGTGGTTGGGCGGCTGAAGCTTTCTTT. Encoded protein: CASGWAAEAFF.

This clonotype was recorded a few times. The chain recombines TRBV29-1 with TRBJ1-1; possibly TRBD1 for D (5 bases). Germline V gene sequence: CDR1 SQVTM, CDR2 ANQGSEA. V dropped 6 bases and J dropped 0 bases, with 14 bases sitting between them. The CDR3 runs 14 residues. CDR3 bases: TGCAGCGTCGGGGGACGGGGAATGAACACTGAAGCTTTCTTT. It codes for CSVGGRGMNTEAFF.

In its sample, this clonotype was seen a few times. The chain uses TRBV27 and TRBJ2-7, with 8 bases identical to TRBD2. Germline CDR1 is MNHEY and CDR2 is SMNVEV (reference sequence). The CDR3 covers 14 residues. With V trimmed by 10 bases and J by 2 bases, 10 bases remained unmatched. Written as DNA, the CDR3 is TGTGCCACCATGTCGGCGGGGGGCGCCTACGAGCAGTACGTC. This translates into CATMSAGGAYEQYV.

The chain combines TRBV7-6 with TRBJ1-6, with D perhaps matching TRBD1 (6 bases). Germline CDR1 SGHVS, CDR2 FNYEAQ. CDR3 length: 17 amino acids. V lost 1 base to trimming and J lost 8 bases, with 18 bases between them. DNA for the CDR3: TGTGCCAGCAGCTTAGGGGTACAGGGCAAAAGGGATTCACCCCTCCACTTT. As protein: CASSLGVQGKRDSPLHF.

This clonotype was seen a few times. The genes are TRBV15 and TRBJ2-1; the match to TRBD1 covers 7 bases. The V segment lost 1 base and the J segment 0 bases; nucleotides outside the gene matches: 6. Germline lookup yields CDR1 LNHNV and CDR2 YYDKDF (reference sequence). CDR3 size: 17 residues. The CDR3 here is CATSRVFWDSSYNEQFF. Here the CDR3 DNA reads TGTGCCACCAGCAGAGTGTTTTGGGACAGCTCCTACAATGAGCAGTTCTTC.

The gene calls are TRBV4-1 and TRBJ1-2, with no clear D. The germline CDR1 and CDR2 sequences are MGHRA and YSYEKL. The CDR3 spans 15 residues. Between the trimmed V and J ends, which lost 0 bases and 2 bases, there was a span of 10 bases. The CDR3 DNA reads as TGCGCCAGCAGCCAAGATGCGGAGTGGAACTATGGCTACACCTTC. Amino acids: CASSQDAEWNYGYTF.

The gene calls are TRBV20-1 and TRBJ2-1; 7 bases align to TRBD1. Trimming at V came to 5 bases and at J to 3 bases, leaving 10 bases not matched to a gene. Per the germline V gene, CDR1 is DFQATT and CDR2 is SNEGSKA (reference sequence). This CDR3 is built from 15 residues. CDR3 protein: CSAVRRTGGYNEQFF. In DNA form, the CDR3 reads TGCAGTGCTGTCAGAAGGACAGGCGGCTACAATGAGCAGTTCTTC.

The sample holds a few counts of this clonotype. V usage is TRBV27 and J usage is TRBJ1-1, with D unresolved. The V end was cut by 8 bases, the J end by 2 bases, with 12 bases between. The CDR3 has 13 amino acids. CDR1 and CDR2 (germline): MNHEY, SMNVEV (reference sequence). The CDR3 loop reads CASGSGRNTEAFF. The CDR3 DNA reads TGTGCCAGCGGATCCGGGAGAAACACTGAAGCTTTCTTT.

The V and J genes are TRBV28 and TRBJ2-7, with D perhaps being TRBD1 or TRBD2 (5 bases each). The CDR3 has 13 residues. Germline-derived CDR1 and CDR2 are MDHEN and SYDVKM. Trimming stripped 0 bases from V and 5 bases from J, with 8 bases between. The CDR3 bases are TGTGCCAGCAGTTTATGGAGGGGTAACGAGCAGTACGTC. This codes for CASSLWRGNEQYV.

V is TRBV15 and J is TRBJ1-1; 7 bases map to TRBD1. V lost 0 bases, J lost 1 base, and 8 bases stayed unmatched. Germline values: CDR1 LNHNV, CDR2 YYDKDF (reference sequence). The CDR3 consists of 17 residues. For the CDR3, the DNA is TGTGCCACCAGCAGAGATAGGGCGACAGGGCCGAACACTGAAGCTTTCTTT. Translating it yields CATSRDRATGPNTEAFF.

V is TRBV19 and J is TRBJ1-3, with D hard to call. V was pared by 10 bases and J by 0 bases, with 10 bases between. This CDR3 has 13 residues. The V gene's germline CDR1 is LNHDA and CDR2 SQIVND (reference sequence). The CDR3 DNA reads TGTGCCACTGCAGAGGCCTCTGGAAACACCATATATTTT. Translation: CATAEASGNTIYF. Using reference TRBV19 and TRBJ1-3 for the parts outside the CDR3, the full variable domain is DGGITQSPKYLFRKEGQNVTLSCEQNLNHDAMYWYRQDPGQGLRLIYYSQIVNDFQKGDIAEGYSVSREKKESFPLTVTSAQKNPTAFYLCATAEASGNTIYFGEGSWLTVV.

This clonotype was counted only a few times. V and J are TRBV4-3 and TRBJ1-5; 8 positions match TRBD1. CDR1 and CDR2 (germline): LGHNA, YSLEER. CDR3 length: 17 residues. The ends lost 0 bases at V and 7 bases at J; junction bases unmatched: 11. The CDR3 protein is CASSQDRGAGGLQPQHF. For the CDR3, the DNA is TGCGCCAGCAGCCAAGATCGAGGGGCAGGGGGCTTGCAGCCCCAGCATTTT.

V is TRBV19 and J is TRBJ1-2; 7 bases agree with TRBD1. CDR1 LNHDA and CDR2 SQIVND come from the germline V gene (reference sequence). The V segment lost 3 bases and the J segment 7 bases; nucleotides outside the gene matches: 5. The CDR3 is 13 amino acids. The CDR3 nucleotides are TGTGCCAGTAGTATCCCCCCAGGGGGTGGCTACACCTTC. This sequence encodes CASSIPPGGGYTF.